These T cell receptor beta chains were read from a single sample in a study of blood T cell repertoires in COVID-19. Sequenced by immunoSEQ multiplex PCR; TCRdb stores in-frame clones only, minus some. The sample has 200,000 to 250,000 clones, 86% seen once. Sequencing was carried out using peripheral blood. The receptor set was obtained from a man aged 25 to 40 who had recovered from COVID-19. CDR3s include the opening cysteine and the closing phenylalanine or tryptophan. The order of the fields is D gene, clone size, J gene, V gene, CDR3 DNA, CDR3 protein. A D gene is named only where the DNA matches it firmly. Size values are once, few and many counts, or a class for expanded clones, and some rows have none.

TRBD1 | NA | TRBJ2-5 | TRBV3-1/TRBV3-2 | TGTGCCAGCCTAGGGGGCGGAGAGACCCAGTACTTC | CASLGGGETQYF
TRBD1 | NA | TRBJ1-3 | TRBV5-1 | TGCGCCAGCAGCTTGGGGGACAGGGTTGGAAACACCATATATTTT | CASSLGDRVGNTIYF
TRBD1 | NA | TRBJ2-7 | TRBV10-3 | TGTGCCATCAGTGGGGGGTGGGGACAGCACTACGAGCAGTACTTC | CAISGGWGQHYEQYF
TRBD1 | once | TRBJ1-4 | TRBV5-1 | TGCGCCAGCGGTACCGGGACAGGGATTGAGCAACTGTTTTTT | CASGTGTGIEQLFF
NA | NA | TRBJ2-7 | TRBV30 | TGTGCCTGGACCTTAAATATCTACGAGCAGTACTTC | CAWTLNIYEQYF
TRBD2 | NA | TRBJ2-3 | TRBV4-3 | TGCGCCAGCAGCCAAGATAGCGGGGGACGGGATACGCAGTATTTT | CASSQDSGGRDTQYF
TRBD2 | few | TRBJ2-7 | TRBV5-1 | TGCGCCAGCAGCCTTATTAGCGGGGGTCTCCCCTACGAGCAGTACTTC | CASSLISGGLPYEQYF
NA | NA | TRBJ1-5 | TRBV2 | TGTGCCAGCTCAGGGCGGATCAATCAGCCCCAGCATTTT | CASSGRINQPQHF
NA | NA | TRBJ2-3 | TRBV12-5 | TGTGCTAGTGGTTTTACCCTGCGACCGGGGTACACAGATACGCAGTATTTT | CASGFTLRPGYTDTQYF
NA | NA | TRBJ2-5 | TRBV29-1 | TGCAGCGTCCGCAGGAACAGCCACAACGACTTC | CSVRRNSHNDF
TRBD1 | NA | TRBJ2-7 | TRBV11-3 | TGTGCCAGCAGCTCGACCGTTACCCCGGACAGGGAGCAGTACTTC | CASSSTVTPDREQYF
NA | NA | TRBJ1-1 | TRBV7-8 | TGTGCCAGCAGCTTAGCCGGGGATGTTGAAGCTTTCTTT | CASSLAGDVEAFF
NA | NA | TRBJ1-1 | TRBV12-5 | TGTGCTAGTGGTTTGGGCACAGGGACCAACACTGAAGCTTTCTTT | CASGLGTGTNTEAFF
NA | NA | TRBJ2-3 | TRBV4-1 | TGCGCCAGCAGCTGGGCAGATATCTACATGGATACGCAGTATTTT | CASSWADIYMDTQYF
TRBD1 | NA | TRBJ2-7 | TRBV5-6 | TGTGCCAGCAGCTTTGGGACAGGAGACTACGAGCAGTACTTC | CASSFGTGDYEQYF
NA | NA | TRBJ1-3 | TRBV4-1 | TGCGCCAGCAGCCAAATAGGGGGAACCGACGGATACTCTGGAAACACCATATATTTT | CASSQIGGTDGYSGNTIYF
NA | few | TRBJ1-4 | TRBV18 | TGTGCCAGCTCCAGGGGCTTAAATGAAAAACTGTTTTTT | CASSRGLNEKLFF
TRBD1 | NA | TRBJ2-7 | TRBV5-4 | TGTGCCAGCAGCCGCCAGGGGGCGGACGAGCAGTACTTC | CASSRQGADEQYF
TRBD1 | once | TRBJ2-5 | TRBV7-6 | TGTGCCAGCAGCTTGGGGACAGTACAAGAGACCCAGTACTTC | CASSLGTVQETQYF
NA | NA | TRBJ2-3 | TRBV6-5 | TGTGCCAGCAGTTCGCGGACTGCCGCAGAAGATACGCAGTATTTT | CASSSRTAAEDTQYF
TRBD2 | NA | TRBJ2-7 | TRBV5-8 | TGTGCCAGCAGCTCGGCCTTAGCGGGGGGCTACGAGCAGTACTTC | CASSSALAGGYEQYF
NA | NA | TRBJ1-4 | TRBV24-1 | TGTGCCACCAGTAGACTGTCTCCGGGGGAGGAAAAACTGTTTTTT | CATSRLSPGEEKLFF
NA | NA | TRBJ2-1 | TRBV4-3 | TGCGCCAGCAGCCAAGATAGGGGCGATGGGACTGGCACCACCCGGGGATATGAGCAGTTCTTC | CASSQDRGDGTGTTRGYEQFF
NA | NA | TRBJ2-4 | TRBV13 | TGTGCCAGCAGTTCGCGTCAGGGTGTAGCCAAAAACATTCAGTACTTC | CASSSRQGVAKNIQYF